Shown below are 21 T cell receptor beta chains from a single sample sequenced in a study of blood T cells in healthy people across ages. Next came a second PCR, run for about 7 to 11 cycles, which used a sample-barcoded 5' primer along with a J-beta primer mix. TCRdb independently ran MiXCR on the 5' RACE reads; one entry per CDR3 protein. The data hold about 1.1 million distinct CDR3 sequences, with 30% to 40% observed a single time. Sequencing was carried out using blood. These receptors came from a man aged 18 to 30 in good health.

Only a few counts were recorded for this clonotype. The chain joins TRBV12-3 or TRBV12-4 to TRBJ1-2, with 7 bases matching TRBD1. V shed 5 bases, J shed 2 bases, and the junction held 11 bases outside the gene matches. This CDR3 comprises 16 residues. The CDR3 loop reads CASSLTSGTANYGYTF. The CDR3, as DNA: TGTGCCAGCAGTCTCACGTCCGGGACAGCCAACTATGGCTACACCTTC.

The table lists this clonotype with a few counts. The genes are TRBV10-3 and TRBJ2-3; 11 bases match TRBD1. The V gene end was trimmed by 0 bases and the J gene end by 3 bases; junction bases not matched to a gene: 5. CDR3 size: 17 residues. In germline, CDR1 is ENHRY, CDR2 SYGVKD. DNA of the CDR3: TGTGCCATCAGTGAGTCGTCGGGACAGGGGGTAACAGATACGCAGTATTTT. Translated, it gives CAISESSGQGVTDTQYF.

The chain links TRBV20-1 to TRBJ2-7, with a weak D call TRBD1 (6 bases). The CDR3 runs 12 residues. Germline CDR1 reads DFQATT; CDR2 reads SNEGSKA (reference sequence). Trimming removed 3 bases at V and 2 bases at J, with 8 bases between. CDR3 residues: CSASGDTYEQYF. CDR3 in DNA: TGCAGTGCTAGTGGGGACACCTACGAGCAGTACTTC.

The chain joins TRBV20-1 to TRBJ2-1; D unresolved. Germline V gives CDR1 DFQATT, CDR2 SNEGSKA (reference sequence). The CDR3 has 10 residues. Trimming cost V 1 base and J 9 bases, with 4 bases left between them. In DNA, the CDR3 is TGCAGTGCTAGAGCCCGTGAGCAGTTCTTC. Translating gives CSARAREQFF.

This chain joins TRBV7-9 and TRBJ1-1, with 7 bases lining up with TRBD1. Per germline, CDR1 SEHNR and CDR2 FQNEAQ (reference sequence). V trimming: 7 bases; J trimming: 0 bases; junction bases outside the gene matches: 14. The CDR3 runs to 17 residues. For the CDR3, the DNA is TGTGCCAGCACCATCTATCCGGGACAGAGAATGAACACTGAAGCTTTCTTT. This translates into CASTIYPGQRMNTEAFF.

V and J are TRBV27 and TRBJ2-1; no reliable D call. The germline gives CDR1 MNHEY, CDR2 SMNVEV (reference sequence). Trimming cost V 0 bases and J 0 bases, with 9 bases left between them. The CDR3 contains 16 residues. Written as DNA, the CDR3 is TGTGCCAGCAGTTTATCGACCGCGAGCTCCTACAATGAGCAGTTCTTC. Residues: CASSLSTASSYNEQFF.

This clonotype was seen only a few times. This sequence joins TRBV24-1 and TRBJ1-2, with TRBD1 identical over 8 bases. The V gene's germline CDR1 is KGHDR and CDR2 SFDVKD. CDR3 length equals 13 residues. Unmatched junction bases numbered 7, after V lost 7 bases and J lost 7 bases. The CDR3 DNA sequence: TGTGCCACCAGCTCCGAAACAGGGGGTGGCTACACCTTC. It codes for CATSSETGGGYTF.

This clonotype was detected a few times. The rearrangement links TRBV6-5 to TRBJ1-6; TRBD1 aligns across 7 bases. Germline CDR1 and CDR2: MNHEY and SVGAGI. This CDR3 region has 16 residues. V dropped 6 bases and J dropped 0; count of bases not matched to a gene: 5. The CDR3 DNA follows: TGTGCCAGCAGGATACAGGGGAGCTCCTATAATTCACCCCTCCACTTT. Translating gives CASRIQGSSYNSPLHF.

This clonotype was seen a handful of times. The chain is built from TRBV7-3 and TRBJ1-1; D might be TRBD1 (6 bases). Germline lookup yields CDR1 SGHTA and CDR2 FQGTGA. The V end lost 5 bases, the J end lost 4 bases, and 17 bases lay between the germline ends. The CDR3 loop spans 15 amino acids. For the CDR3, the DNA is TGTGCCAGCAGCGCCTCAACAGGGTCAGGCACTGAAGCTTTCTTT. Its translation: CASSASTGSGTEAFF.

A few counts support this clonotype. This sequence joins TRBV4-3 and TRBJ2-6, with no clear D. The germline CDR1 and CDR2 sequences are LGHNA and YSLEER. Trimming removed 0 bases at V and 3 bases at J, with 12 bases between. CDR3 length equals 17 residues. The CDR3 loop reads CASSQDPAGNGANVLTF. For the CDR3, the DNA is TGCGCCAGCAGCCAAGATCCAGCTGGAAATGGGGCCAACGTCCTGACTTTC.

The CDR3 DNA is TGCGCCAGCAGCTCTACCGTCCTCACCGGGGAGCTGTTTTTT. It specifies CASSSTVLTGELFF. This rearrangement joins TRBV5-1 to TRBJ2-2, with unresolved D. This CDR3 has 14 amino acids. Per the germline V gene, CDR1 is SGHRS and CDR2 is YFSETQ. V lost 3 bases and J lost 4, with 10 bases in between. Drawing the rest from reference TRBV5-1 and TRBJ2-2, the complete variable domain is KAGVTQTPRYLIKTRGQQVTLSCSPISGHRSVSWYQQTPGQGLQFLFEYFSETQRNKGNFPGRFSGRQFSNSRSEMNVSTLELGDSALYLCASSSTVLTGELFFGEGSRLTVL.

CDR3 in amino acids: CASGTGDLYGYTF. In DNA, the CDR3 is TGCGCCAGCGGCACGGGGGACCTCTATGGCTACACCTTC. This chain uses TRBV5-1 with TRBJ1-2; tentative D call: TRBD1 (5 bases). The CDR3 has 13 amino acids. V shed 7 bases and J shed 4 bases, with 14 bases lying between them. Germline V gives CDR1 SGHRS, CDR2 YFSETQ.

There are a few counts of this clonotype. The rearrangement links TRBV20-1 to TRBJ2-1; TRBD2 matches 9 bases. The CDR3 contains 13 residues. Germline V lookup: CDR1 DFQATT, CDR2 SNEGSKA (reference sequence). The J segment lost 8 bases and the V segment lost 8 bases, leaving 10 bases of the junction unmatched. This chain's CDR3 is CSPRGGGAYEQFF. In nucleotides, the CDR3 is TGCAGTCCCCGGGGCGGGGGGGCATATGAGCAGTTCTTC.

The V and J genes are TRBV7-3 and TRBJ2-1; D perhaps matches TRBD1 (5 bases). Germline V lookup: CDR1 SGHTA, CDR2 FQGTGA. V lost 5 bases and J lost 9, with 14 bases in between. The CDR3 consists of 13 residues. The CDR3 here is CASSPHRQGEQFF. The CDR3 nucleotides are TGTGCCAGCAGCCCGCACAGGCAGGGTGAGCAGTTCTTC.

This clonotype was counted a few times. The chain links TRBV5-1 to TRBJ2-1; TRBD2 might be the D (7 bases). The CDR3 contains 14 residues. Germline CDR1 reads SGHRS; CDR2 reads YFSETQ. Trimming removed 3 bases from V and 7 bases from J, with 14 bases in between. The CDR3 DNA follows: TGCGCCAGCAGCTGGGGGGCTAGCGGAAATGAGCAGTTCTTC. Translating it yields CASSWGASGNEQFF.

This clonotype came up a few times. The J gene is TRBJ2-1, the V gene TRBV21-1; the table's D call, TRBD2, was not checked against the DNA. TRBV21-1 is shown as a pseudogene. The CDR3 totals 15 residues. The CDR3 sequence is CARGLAGGRHNEQFF. The DNA for the CDR3 is TGTGCCAGGGGGCTAGCGGGGGGACGTCACAATGAGCAGTTCTTC.

The V and J genes are TRBV4-2 and TRBJ2-1; D perhaps matches TRBD1 (6 bases). Germline V gene lookup returns CDR1 LGHNA and CDR2 YNFKEQ. With 1 base removed from V and 9 bases from J, the gap between germline ends came to 13 bases. The CDR3 has 14 amino acids. The DNA for the CDR3 is TGTGCCAGCAGCCAAGCTGACAGGCGTAGTGAGCAGTTCTTC. It specifies CASSQADRRSEQFF.

The chain is built from TRBV5-1 and TRBJ1-1; D is unresolved. The CDR3 has 15 amino acids. Trimming took off 6 bases at V and 0 bases at J, with 15 bases between the two ends. CDR1 and CDR2 (germline): SGHRS, YFSETQ. The CDR3 DNA follows: TGCGCCAGCAATCCGGGAGACCTTGTGAACACTGAAGCTTTCTTT. The encoded protein is CASNPGDLVNTEAFF. Variable domain in full (rest from reference TRBV5-1 and TRBJ1-1): KAGVTQTPRYLIKTRGQQVTLSCSPISGHRSVSWYQQTPGQGLQFLFEYFSETQRNKGNFPGRFSGRQFSNSRSEMNVSTLELGDSALYLCASNPGDLVNTEAFFGQGTRLTVV.

This clonotype has just a few counts. The rearrangement uses TRBV10-3 and TRBJ1-4; a weak D match, TRBD1 (6 bases). The germline CDR1 and CDR2 sequences are ENHRY and SYGVKD. The V end lost 10 bases, the J end lost 4 bases, and 13 bases lay between the germline ends. The CDR3 length is 13 residues. Written as DNA, the CDR3 is TGTGCCACCCGGACAGAGAGTAATGAAAAACTGTTTTTT. Its protein product is CATRTESNEKLFF.

The genes are TRBV29-1 and TRBJ2-3; D is ambiguous. CDR1 and CDR2 from the germline V gene are SQVTM and ANQGSEA. This CDR3 contains 14 residues. Trimming shortened V by 6 bases and J by 0 bases, and 13 bases separated the two germline ends. CDR3 region: CSVPHAPSTDTQYF. The CDR3 coding sequence is TGCAGCGTCCCACACGCTCCGAGCACAGATACGCAGTATTTT.

The chain employs TRBV12-3 or TRBV12-4 and TRBJ2-1; D might be TRBD1 (6 bases). V lost 6 bases and J lost 7, with 16 bases in between. This CDR3 comprises 14 residues. CDR3 residues: CASRGATGRNEQFF. CDR3 in DNA: TGTGCCAGCAGGGGGGCCACCGGGCGGAATGAGCAGTTCTTC.